The 15 T cell receptor beta chains presented below share a single source sample, sequenced in a study of T cell responses to AZD1222 COVID-19 vaccine. Generated by immunoSEQ multiplex PCR, the TCRdb table keeps only in-frame clones and is missing some. The data hold over 150,000 clones, with about 90% observed a single time. Sample: peripheral blood, taken on day 0 of MenACWY control vaccination. These receptors originate from an adult in good health.

As regards this clone: This same CDR3 is encoded by further DNA sequences in the sample. This chain joins TRBV6-5 and TRBJ1-2; no reliable D call. CDR3 length: 12 amino acids. From germline, CDR1 is MNHEY and CDR2 SVGAGI. Deletions cut 7 bases from V and 4 bases from J, with 10 bases between. The CDR3 DNA reads TGTGCCAGCACCTTGGGAGGCTATGGCTACACCTTC. Its translation: CASTLGGYGYTF.

This chain links TRBV6-1 with TRBJ2-1, with 9 bases matching TRBD1. Germline CDR1 reads MNHNS; CDR2 reads SASEGT. The CDR3 loop spans 13 amino acids. With V trimmed by 7 bases and J by 10 bases, 8 bases remained unmatched. This CDR3 is CASKPQGATEQFF. CDR3 sequence (DNA): TGTGCCAGCAAACCACAGGGGGCTACAGAGCAGTTCTTC.

The chain links TRBV28 to TRBJ1-5; TRBD1 is a possible D gene (5 bases). The CDR3 loop spans 16 amino acids. The V and J ends lost 3 bases and 4 bases respectively, with 16 bases between them. Germline V CDR1 and CDR2: MDHEN, SYDVKM. The CDR3 reads CASSFRGGWGNQPQHF. The CDR3, as DNA: TGTGCCAGCAGTTTTCGTGGAGGGTGGGGGAATCAGCCCCAGCATTTT.

The chain uses TRBV15 and TRBJ1-5, with 8 bases that match TRBD1. CDR3 length: 15 residues. V trimming: 3 bases; J trimming: 6 bases; junction bases outside the gene matches: 7. CDR1 and CDR2 (germline): LNHNV, YYDKDF (reference sequence). In nucleotides, the CDR3 is TGTGCCACCAGCAGGGATGGACAGGGTCGTCAGCCCCAGCATTTT. Its protein is CATSRDGQGRQPQHF. Using reference TRBV15 and TRBJ1-5 for the parts outside the CDR3, the full variable domain is DAMVIQNPRYQVTQFGKPVTLSCSQTLNHNVMYWYQQKSSQAPKLLFHYYDKDFNNEADTPDNFQSRRPNTSFCFLDIRSPGLGDTAMYLCATSRDGQGRQPQHFGDGTRLSIL.

This chain joins TRBV3-1 (or the pseudogene TRBV3-2) and TRBJ1-1, with a tentative D call TRBD1 (6 bases). Trimming took 1 base from V and 0 from J, leaving 18 bases between them. CDR1 and CDR2 (germline): LGHDT, YNNKEL (reference sequence). The CDR3 runs 18 residues. The CDR3 is CASSQAFGTLLMNTEAFF. The CDR3 region has the DNA TGTGCCAGCAGCCAAGCTTTCGGGACACTACTCATGAACACTGAAGCTTTCTTT.

This chain connects TRBV7-9 to TRBJ2-3, with 8 bases that match TRBD2. The CDR3 consists of 14 residues. V gave up 5 bases and J gave up 4 bases; unmatched junction bases: 5. Germline-derived CDR1 and CDR2 are SEHNR and FQNEAQ (reference sequence). Here the CDR3 reads CASSRTSYADTQYF. CDR3 bases: TGTGCCAGCAGCCGGACTAGCTACGCAGATACGCAGTATTTT.

The rearrangement links TRBV3-1 (or the pseudogene TRBV3-2) to TRBJ2-7; 7 nucleotides line up with TRBD2. This CDR3 has 15 amino acids. Germline lookup yields CDR1 LGHDT and CDR2 YNNKEL (reference sequence). J lost 0 bases, V lost 3 bases, and 5 bases had no gene match. The DNA for the CDR3 is TGTGCCAGCAGCCAGTACAGCGGGAACTCCTACGAGCAGTACTTC. This translates into CASSQYSGNSYEQYF.

The chain links TRBV15 to TRBJ2-3; 10 nucleotides line up with TRBD2. CDR3 length: 17 amino acids. Germline V lookup: CDR1 LNHNV, CDR2 YYDKDF (reference sequence). J gave up 3 bases and V 1 base, and 7 bases lay outside the gene matches. The CDR3 loop is CATSRGQRGGITDTQYF. CDR3 in DNA: TGTGCCACCAGCAGAGGACAGCGGGGGGGCATTACAGATACGCAGTATTTT. Full variable domain (missing parts from reference TRBV15 and TRBJ2-3): DAMVIQNPRYQVTQFGKPVTLSCSQTLNHNVMYWYQQKSSQAPKLLFHYYDKDFNNEADTPDNFQSRRPNTSFCFLDIRSPGLGDTAMYLCATSRGQRGGITDTQYFGPGTRLTVL.

The chain joins TRBV27 to TRBJ1-6; weak D call: TRBD1 (6 bases). Trimming removed 2 bases from V and 5 bases from J, with 13 bases in between. Germline V gives CDR1 MNHEY, CDR2 SMNVEV (reference sequence). The CDR3 spans 16 residues. In DNA, the CDR3 is TGTGCCAGCAGTTTACGGGGGGCTTGGGATAATTCACCCCTCCACTTT. Amino acid sequence: CASSLRGAWDNSPLHF.

As regards this clone: The germline gene is not matched at one end of the junction; a read error may be the cause. Other DNA sequences in this specimen translate into the identical CDR3. The chain links TRBV11-2 to TRBJ1-2; the D is unclear. CDR1 is SGHAT, CDR2 FQNNGV, per germline. The CDR3 totals 15 residues. CDR3 protein: CASSLVTGTNYGYTF. The CDR3 DNA is TGTGCCAGCAGCTTAGTGACCGGAACAAACTACGGCTACACCTTC.

This chain connects TRBV21-1 to TRBJ1-2. TRBV21-1 counts as a pseudogene. The CDR3 contains 13 residues. As DNA, the CDR3 is TGTGGCCCCCGAGGGGGGGTTAAGGATGGCTACACCTTC. Residues: CGPRGGVKDGYTF.

This clone ranks as medium-sized. V gene TRBV28 combines with J gene TRBJ1-1, with 7 bases lining up with TRBD1. The length of the CDR3 is 13 residues. Looked up from germline, CDR1 is MDHEN and CDR2 is SYDVKM. V lost 3 bases and J lost 4; bases outside the gene matches: 2. The CDR3 spells CASSFSGGTEAFF. The CDR3 DNA sequence: TGTGCCAGCAGTTTTTCAGGGGGCACTGAAGCTTTCTTT.

The chain employs TRBV6-5 and TRBJ1-2, with a possible D match to TRBD1 (6 bases). Deletions cut 6 bases from V and 5 bases from J, with 10 bases between. In germline, CDR1 is MNHEY, CDR2 SVGAGI. This CDR3 has 12 amino acids. The CDR3 bases are TGTGCCAGCAGCGGACAGCTGTATGGCTACACCTTC. It specifies CASSGQLYGYTF.

This chain connects TRBV7-9 to TRBJ2-7, with 7 bases aligning to TRBD2. The CDR3 runs to 14 residues. CDR1 SEHNR and CDR2 FQNEAQ come from the germline V gene (reference sequence). With 1 base clipped from V and 3 bases from J, the junction kept 3 bases outside the gene matches. The CDR3 spells CASSLELAHYEQYF. The CDR3 DNA reads TGTGCCAGCAGCTTAGAACTAGCGCACTACGAGCAGTACTTC. The whole variable domain, filled in from reference TRBV7-9 and TRBJ2-7, reads DTGVSQNPRHKITKRGQNVTFRCDPISEHNRLYWYRQTLGQGPEFLTYFQNEAQLEKSRLLSDRFSAERPKGSFSTLEIQRTEQGDSAMYLCASSLELAHYEQYFGPGTRLTVT.

The V gene is TRBV24-1, the J gene TRBJ1-5; maybe TRBD1 (5 bases). Between the trimmed V and J ends, which lost 4 bases and 6 bases, there was a span of 15 bases. The CDR3 runs to 15 residues. Germline lookup yields CDR1 KGHDR and CDR2 SFDVKD. The CDR3, as DNA: TGTGCCACCAGTGACCAAAATGGGGGGGTTCAGCCCCAGCATTTT. The encoded protein is CATSDQNGGVQPQHF.